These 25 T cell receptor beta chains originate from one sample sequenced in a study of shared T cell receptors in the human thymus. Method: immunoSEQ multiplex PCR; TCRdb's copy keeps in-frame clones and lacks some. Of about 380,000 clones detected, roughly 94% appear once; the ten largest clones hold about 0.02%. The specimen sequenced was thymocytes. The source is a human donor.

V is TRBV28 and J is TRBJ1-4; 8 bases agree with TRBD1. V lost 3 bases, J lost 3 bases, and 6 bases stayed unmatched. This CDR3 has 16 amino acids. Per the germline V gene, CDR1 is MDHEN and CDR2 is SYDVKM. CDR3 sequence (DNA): TGTGCCAGCAGTTTGTCAGGGGGCTTTCCTAATGAAAAACTGTTTTTT. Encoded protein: CASSLSGGFPNEKLFF.

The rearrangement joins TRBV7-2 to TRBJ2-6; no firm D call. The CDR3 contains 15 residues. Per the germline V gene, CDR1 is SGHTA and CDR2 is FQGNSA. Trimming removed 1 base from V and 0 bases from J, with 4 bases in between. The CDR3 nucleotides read TGTGCCAGCAGCTTAGATCGCTCTGGGGCCAACGTCCTGACTTTC. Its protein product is CASSLDRSGANVLTF.

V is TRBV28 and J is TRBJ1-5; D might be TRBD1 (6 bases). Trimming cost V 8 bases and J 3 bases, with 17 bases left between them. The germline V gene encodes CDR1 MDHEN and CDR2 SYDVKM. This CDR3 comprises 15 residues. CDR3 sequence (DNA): TGTGCCAGCCACGGACAACAGGGAGACAATCAGCCCCAGCATTTT. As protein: CASHGQQGDNQPQHF.

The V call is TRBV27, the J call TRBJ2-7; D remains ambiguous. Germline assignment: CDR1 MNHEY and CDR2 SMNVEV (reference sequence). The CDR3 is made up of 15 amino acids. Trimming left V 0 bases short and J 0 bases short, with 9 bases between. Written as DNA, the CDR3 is TGTGCCAGCAGTTTATCATATGAAAGCTCCTACGAGCAGTACTTC. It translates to CASSLSYESSYEQYF.

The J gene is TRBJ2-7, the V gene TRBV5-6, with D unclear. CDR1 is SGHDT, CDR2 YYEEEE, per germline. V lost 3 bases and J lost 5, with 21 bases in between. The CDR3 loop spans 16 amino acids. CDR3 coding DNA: TGTGCCAGCAGCTCCTATCTACTCCCCATTACCCACGAGCAGTACTTC. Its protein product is CASSSYLLPITHEQYF.

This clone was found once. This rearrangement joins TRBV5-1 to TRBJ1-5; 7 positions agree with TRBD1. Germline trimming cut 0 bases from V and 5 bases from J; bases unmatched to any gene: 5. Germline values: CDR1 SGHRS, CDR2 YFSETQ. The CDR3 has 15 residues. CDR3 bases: TGCGCCAGCAGCTTGGCCAGGGGGAGGCATCAGCCCCAGCATTTT. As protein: CASSLARGRHQPQHF.

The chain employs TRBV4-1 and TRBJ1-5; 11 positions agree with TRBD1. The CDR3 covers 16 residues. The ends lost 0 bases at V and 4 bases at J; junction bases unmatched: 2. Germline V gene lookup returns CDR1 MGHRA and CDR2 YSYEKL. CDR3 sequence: CASSQEGTGGNQPQHF. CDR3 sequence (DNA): TGCGCCAGCAGCCAAGAAGGGACAGGGGGTAATCAGCCCCAGCATTTT.

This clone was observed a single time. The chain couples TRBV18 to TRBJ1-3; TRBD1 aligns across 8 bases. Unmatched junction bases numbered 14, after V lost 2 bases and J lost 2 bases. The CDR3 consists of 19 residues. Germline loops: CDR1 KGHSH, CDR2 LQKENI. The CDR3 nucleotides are TGTGCCAGCTCACCATCGACGAAACCTGGGACAGGCCCTGGAAACACCATATATTTT. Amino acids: CASSPSTKPGTGPGNTIYF.

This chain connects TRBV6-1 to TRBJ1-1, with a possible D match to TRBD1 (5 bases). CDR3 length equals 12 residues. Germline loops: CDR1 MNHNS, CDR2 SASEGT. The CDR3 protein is CATGHPNTEAFF. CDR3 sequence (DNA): TGTGCGACGGGGCACCCGAACACTGAAGCTTTCTTT.

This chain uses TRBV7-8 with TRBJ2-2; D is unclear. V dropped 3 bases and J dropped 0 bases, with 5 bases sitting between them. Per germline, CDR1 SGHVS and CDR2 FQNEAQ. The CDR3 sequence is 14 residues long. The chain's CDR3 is CASSLVANTGELFF. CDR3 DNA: TGTGCCAGCAGCTTGGTCGCGAACACCGGGGAGCTGTTTTTT.

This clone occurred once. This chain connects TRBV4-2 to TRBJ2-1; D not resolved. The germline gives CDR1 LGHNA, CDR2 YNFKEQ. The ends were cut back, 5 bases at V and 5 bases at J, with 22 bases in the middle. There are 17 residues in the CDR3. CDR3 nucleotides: TGTGCCAGCAGCTCCCTGTTCAACCGAATGATAGACAATGAGCAGTTCTTC. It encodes CASSSLFNRMIDNEQFF.

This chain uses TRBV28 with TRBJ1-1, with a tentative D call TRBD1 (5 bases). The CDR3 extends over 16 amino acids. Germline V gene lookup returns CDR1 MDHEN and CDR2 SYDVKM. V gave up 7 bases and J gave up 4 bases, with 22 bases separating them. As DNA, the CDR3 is TGTGCCAGCACAATCTCAGGCGGCAGGGAGGGCACTGAAGCTTTCTTT. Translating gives CASTISGGREGTEAFF.

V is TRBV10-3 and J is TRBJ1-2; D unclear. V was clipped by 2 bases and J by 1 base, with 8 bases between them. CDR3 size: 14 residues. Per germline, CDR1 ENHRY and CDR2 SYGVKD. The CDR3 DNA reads TGTGCCATCAGTGAGATATCTCTTAACTATGGCTACACCTTC. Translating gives CAISEISLNYGYTF.

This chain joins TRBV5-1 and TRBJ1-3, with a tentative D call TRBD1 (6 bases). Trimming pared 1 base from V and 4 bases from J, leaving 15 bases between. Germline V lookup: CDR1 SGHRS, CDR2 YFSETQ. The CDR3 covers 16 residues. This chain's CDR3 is CASSLWKGGSGNTIYF. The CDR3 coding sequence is TGCGCCAGCAGCTTGTGGAAAGGGGGATCCGGAAACACCATATATTTT.

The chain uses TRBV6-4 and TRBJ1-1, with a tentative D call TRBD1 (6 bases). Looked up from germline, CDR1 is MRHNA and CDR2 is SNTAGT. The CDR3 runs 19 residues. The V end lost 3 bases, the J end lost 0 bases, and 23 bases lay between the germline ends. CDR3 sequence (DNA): TGTGCCAGCAGTGAATCCCGCGATGACGACAGGAAACTGAACACTGAAGCTTTCTTT. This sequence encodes CASSESRDDDRKLNTEAFF.

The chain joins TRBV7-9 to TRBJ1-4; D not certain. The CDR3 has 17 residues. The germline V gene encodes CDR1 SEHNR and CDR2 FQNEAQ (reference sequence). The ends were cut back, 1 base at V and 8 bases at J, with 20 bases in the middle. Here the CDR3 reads CASSLDSRADAVEKLFF. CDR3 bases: TGTGCCAGCAGCTTAGATTCAAGGGCCGACGCTGTGGAAAAACTGTTTTTT.

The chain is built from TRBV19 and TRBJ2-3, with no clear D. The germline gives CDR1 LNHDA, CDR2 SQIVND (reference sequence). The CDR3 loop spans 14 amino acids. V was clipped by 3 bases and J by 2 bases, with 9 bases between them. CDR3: CASSISRPTDTQYF. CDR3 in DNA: TGTGCCAGTAGTATCAGCAGACCCACAGATACGCAGTATTTT. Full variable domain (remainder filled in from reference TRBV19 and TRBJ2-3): DGGITQSPKYLFRKEGQNVTLSCEQNLNHDAMYWYRQDPGQGLRLIYYSQIVNDFQKGDIAEGYSVSREKKESFPLTVTSAQKNPTAFYLCASSISRPTDTQYFGPGTRLTVL.

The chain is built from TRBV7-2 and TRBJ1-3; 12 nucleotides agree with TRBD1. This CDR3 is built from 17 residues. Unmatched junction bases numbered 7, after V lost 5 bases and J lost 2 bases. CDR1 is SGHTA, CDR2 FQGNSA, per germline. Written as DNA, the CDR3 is TGTGCCAGCAGCGATCCGGGACAGGGGGCGGCTGGAAACACCATATATTTT. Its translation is CASSDPGQGAAGNTIYF.

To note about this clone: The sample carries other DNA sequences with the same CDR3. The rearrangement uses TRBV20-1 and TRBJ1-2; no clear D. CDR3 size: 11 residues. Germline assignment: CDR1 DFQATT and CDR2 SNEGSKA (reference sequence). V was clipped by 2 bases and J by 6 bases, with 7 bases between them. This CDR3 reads CSARLGDGYTF. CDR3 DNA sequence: TGCAGTGCTAGACTTGGGGATGGCTACACCTTC.

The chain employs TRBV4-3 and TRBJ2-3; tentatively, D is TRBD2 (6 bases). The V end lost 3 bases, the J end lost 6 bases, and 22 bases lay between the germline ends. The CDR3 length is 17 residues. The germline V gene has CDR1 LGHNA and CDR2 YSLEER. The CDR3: CASSHIVGRGGADTQYF. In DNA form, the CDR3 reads TGCGCCAGCAGCCACATTGTGGGGCGGGGAGGAGCCGATACGCAGTATTTT.

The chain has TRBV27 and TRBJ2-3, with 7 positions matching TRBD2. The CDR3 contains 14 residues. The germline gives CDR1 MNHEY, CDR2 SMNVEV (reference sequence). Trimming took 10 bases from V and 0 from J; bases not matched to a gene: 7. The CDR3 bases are TGTGCCACGAGCGGGGTTCCTAGCACAGATACGCAGTATTTT. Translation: CATSGVPSTDTQYF.

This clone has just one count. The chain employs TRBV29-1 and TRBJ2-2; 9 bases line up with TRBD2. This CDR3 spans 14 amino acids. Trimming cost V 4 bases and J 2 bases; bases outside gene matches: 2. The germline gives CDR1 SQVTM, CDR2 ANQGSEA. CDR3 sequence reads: CSVVSGSNTGELFF. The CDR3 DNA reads TGCAGCGTTGTTAGCGGGAGTAACACCGGGGAGCTGTTTTTT.

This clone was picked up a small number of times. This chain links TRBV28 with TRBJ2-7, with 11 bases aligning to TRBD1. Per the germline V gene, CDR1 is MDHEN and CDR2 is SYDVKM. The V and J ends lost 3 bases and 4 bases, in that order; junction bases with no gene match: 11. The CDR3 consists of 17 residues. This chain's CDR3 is CASSFGTGGLRGYEQYF. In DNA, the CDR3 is TGTGCCAGCAGTTTTGGGACAGGGGGTTTGCGAGGATACGAGCAGTACTTC.

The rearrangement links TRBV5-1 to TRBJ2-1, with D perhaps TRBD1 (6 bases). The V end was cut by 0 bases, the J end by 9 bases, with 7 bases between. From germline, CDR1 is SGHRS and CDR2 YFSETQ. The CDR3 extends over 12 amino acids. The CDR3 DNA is TGCGCCAGCAGCTTGGGAGGGGGTGAGCAGTTCTTC. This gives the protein CASSLGGGEQFF.

The CDR3 DNA follows: TGTGCCAGCAGCTTAGCCGGGACTAGCGGGAGAGAGACCCAGTACTTC. This gives the protein CASSLAGTSGRETQYF. The chain combines TRBV7-2 with TRBJ2-5; 14 bases align to TRBD2. Germline values: CDR1 SGHTA, CDR2 FQGNSA. With 0 bases clipped from V and 4 bases from J, the junction kept 1 base outside the gene matches. The CDR3 loop spans 16 amino acids.